One and the same sample provided the 10 T cell receptor beta chains below, sequenced in a study of T cell repertoires in cytomegalovirus infection. TCRdb re-called the reads through MiXCR, storing one row per CDR3 protein. The sample lists around 710,000 distinct CDR3 sequences, 25% to 35% occurring once. The antigens of these receptors remain unknown. The sequencing used cultured CD8+ T cells from PBMCs, collected from culture after CMV antigen stimulation. All receptors come from a human donor in good health (CMV status not recorded). Some clones in this sample may be carry-over from other donors' samples.

This clonotype was seen only a few times. The chain recombines TRBV4-1 with TRBJ2-3; 11 positions agree with TRBD2. The CDR3 runs to 18 residues. CDR1 MGHRA and CDR2 YSYEKL come from the germline V gene. V lost 4 bases and J lost 3; bases outside the gene matches: 12. The DNA for the CDR3 is TGCGCCAGCAGCCGAACACTAGGACTAGCGGGTGGAACAGATACGCAGTATTTT. Its protein is CASSRTLGLAGGTDTQYF.

In regard to this clonotype: An end of the junction does not agree with germline; a read error may underlie this. The V and J genes are TRBV27 and TRBJ2-3; TRBD2 aligns across 8 bases. Germline V lookup: CDR1 MNHEY, CDR2 SMNVEV (reference sequence). This CDR3 region has 17 residues. CDR3 nucleotides: TGTGCCACCACGCCGAGTAGCGGGGAGACCATCACAGATACGCTGTATTTT. This gives the protein CATTPSSGETITDTLYF.

This clonotype was observed a handful of times. This sequence joins TRBV27 and TRBJ1-2; a possible D gene is TRBD1 (6 bases). Deletions cut 4 bases from V and 1 base from J, with 13 bases between. The CDR3 sequence is 15 residues long. Germline CDR1 is MNHEY and CDR2 is SMNVEV (reference sequence). CDR3 in DNA: TGTGCCAGCAGTTCCCTCGGGACATATAACTATGGCTACACCTTC. Its translation is CASSSLGTYNYGYTF.

The chain is built from TRBV20-1 and TRBJ2-1, with D perhaps TRBD1 or TRBD2 (6 bases each). The V gene's germline CDR1 is DFQATT and CDR2 SNEGSKA (reference sequence). V shed 6 bases and J shed 0 bases, with 12 bases lying between them. The CDR3 is 14 residues long. DNA for the CDR3: TGCAGTGCGCGGGACATCTCCTCCTACAATGAGCAGTTCTTC. Translating gives CSARDISSYNEQFF.

The gene calls are TRBV12-3 or TRBV12-4 and TRBJ1-4; D unclear. Trimming cost V 3 bases and J 0 bases, with 14 bases left between them. The CDR3 loop spans 17 amino acids. The CDR3 DNA reads as TGTGCCAGCAGTTTTGGCCCGAATCAAGCAACTAATGAAAAACTGTTTTTT. Translation: CASSFGPNQATNEKLFF.

This chain links TRBV5-4 with TRBJ1-5; a possible D gene is TRBD1 (5 bases). V lost 0 bases and J 6 bases, leaving 13 bases between the germline ends. The germline gives CDR1 SGHNT, CDR2 YYREEE (reference sequence). The CDR3 is made up of 15 amino acids. The CDR3 spells CASSLDPGLGQPQHF. The CDR3 bases are TGTGCCAGCAGCTTGGATCCAGGGCTGGGTCAGCCCCAGCATTTT.

At least ten counts were recorded for this clonotype. The gene calls are TRBV12-3 or TRBV12-4 and TRBJ2-5; D possibly corresponds to TRBD1 (5 bases). This CDR3 contains 16 residues. V was clipped by 3 bases and J by 0 bases, with 14 bases between them. CDR3 bases: TGTGCCAGCAGTTTCCGAGCTGGGGCCCACCAAGAGACCCAGTACTTC. Translation gives CASSFRAGAHQETQYF.

The chain joins TRBV24-1 to TRBJ1-5, with 11 positions matching TRBD1. V was clipped by 3 bases and J by 1 base; unmatched bases: 1. This CDR3 is built from 16 residues. Germline CDR1 reads KGHDR; CDR2 reads SFDVKD. The CDR3 DNA follows: TGTGCCACCAGTGATGGGGACAGGGGGAGCAATCAGCCCCAGCATTTT. It is translated as CATSDGDRGSNQPQHF.

In its sample, this clonotype was seen many times. The chain is built from TRBV12-3 or TRBV12-4 and TRBJ1-2; 7 nucleotides line up with TRBD1. The CDR3 has 16 amino acids. With 5 bases clipped from V and 8 bases from J, the junction kept 17 bases outside the gene matches. CDR3 protein: CASSTTVYRGVGGYTF. The CDR3 DNA follows: TGTGCCAGCAGTACTACTGTTTACAGGGGAGTGGGGGGCTACACCTTC.

V usage is TRBV19 and J usage is TRBJ1-1; no clear D gene. Germline-derived CDR1 and CDR2 are LNHDA and SQIVND (reference sequence). This CDR3 has 15 residues. V was trimmed by 9 bases and J by 0 bases, leaving 17 bases between them. The CDR3 loop is CASHSLDIMNTEAFF. In DNA, the CDR3 is TGTGCCAGCCATAGTCTGGATATCATGAACACTGAAGCTTTCTTT.